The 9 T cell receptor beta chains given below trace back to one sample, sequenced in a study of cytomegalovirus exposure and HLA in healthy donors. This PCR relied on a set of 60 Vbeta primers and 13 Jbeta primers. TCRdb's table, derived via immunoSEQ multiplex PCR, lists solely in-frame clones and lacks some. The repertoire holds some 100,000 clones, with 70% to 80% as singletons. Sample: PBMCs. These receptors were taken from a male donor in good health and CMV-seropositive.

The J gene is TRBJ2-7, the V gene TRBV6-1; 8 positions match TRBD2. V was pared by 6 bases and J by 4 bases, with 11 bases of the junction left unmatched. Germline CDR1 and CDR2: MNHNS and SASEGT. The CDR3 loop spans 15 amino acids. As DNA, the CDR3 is TGTGCCAGCAGAATGGGGTGGGCTAGCGGGTACGAGCAGTACTTC. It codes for CASRMGWASGYEQYF.

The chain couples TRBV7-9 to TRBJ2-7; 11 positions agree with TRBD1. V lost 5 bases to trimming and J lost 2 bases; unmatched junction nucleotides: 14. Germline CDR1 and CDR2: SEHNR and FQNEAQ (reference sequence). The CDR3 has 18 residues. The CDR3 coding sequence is TGTGCCAGCAGCATACGACCCTTGGGACAGGGGGTCCCCTACGAGCAGTACTTC. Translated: CASSIRPLGQGVPYEQYF.

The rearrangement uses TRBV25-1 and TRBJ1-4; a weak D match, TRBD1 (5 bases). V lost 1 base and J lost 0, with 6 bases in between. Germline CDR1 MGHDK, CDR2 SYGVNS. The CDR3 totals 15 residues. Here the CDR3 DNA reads TGTGCCAGCAGTGAATGGGGGGCAACTAATGAAAAACTGTTTTTT. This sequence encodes CASSEWGATNEKLFF.

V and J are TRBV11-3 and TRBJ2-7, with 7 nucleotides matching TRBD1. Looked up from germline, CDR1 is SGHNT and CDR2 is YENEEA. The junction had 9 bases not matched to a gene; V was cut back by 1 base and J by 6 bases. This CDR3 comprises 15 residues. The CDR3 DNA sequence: TGTGCCAGCAGCTTAGCCGGGACAGAGCTTGGCGAGCAGTACTTC. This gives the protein CASSLAGTELGEQYF.

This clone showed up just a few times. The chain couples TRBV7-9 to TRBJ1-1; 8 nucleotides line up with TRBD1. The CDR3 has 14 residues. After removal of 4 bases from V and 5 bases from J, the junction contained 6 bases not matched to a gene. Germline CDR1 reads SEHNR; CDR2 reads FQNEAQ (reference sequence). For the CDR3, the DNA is TGTGCCAGCAGCTCGGACAGGGAAAGGACTGAAGCTTTCTTT. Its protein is CASSSDRERTEAFF.

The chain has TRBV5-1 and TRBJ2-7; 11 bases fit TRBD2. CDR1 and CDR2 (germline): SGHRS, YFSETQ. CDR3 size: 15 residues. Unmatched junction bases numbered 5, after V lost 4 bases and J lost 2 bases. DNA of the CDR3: TGCGCCAGCAGCCTGACTAGCGGGGCAACCTACGAGCAGTACTTC. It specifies CASSLTSGATYEQYF.

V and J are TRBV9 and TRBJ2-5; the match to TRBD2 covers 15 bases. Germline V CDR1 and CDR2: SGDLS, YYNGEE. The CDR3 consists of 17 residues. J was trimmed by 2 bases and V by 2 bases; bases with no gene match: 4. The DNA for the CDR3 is TGTGCCAGCAGCGTTACTGGACTAGCGGGGGGGCAAGAGACCCAGTACTTC. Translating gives CASSVTGLAGGQETQYF.

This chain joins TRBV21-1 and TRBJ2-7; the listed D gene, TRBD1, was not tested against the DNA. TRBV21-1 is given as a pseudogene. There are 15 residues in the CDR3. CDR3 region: CASSKVPGNPDEQYF. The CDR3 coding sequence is TGTGCCAGCAGCAAAGTCCCAGGGAATCCCGACGAGCAGTACTTC.

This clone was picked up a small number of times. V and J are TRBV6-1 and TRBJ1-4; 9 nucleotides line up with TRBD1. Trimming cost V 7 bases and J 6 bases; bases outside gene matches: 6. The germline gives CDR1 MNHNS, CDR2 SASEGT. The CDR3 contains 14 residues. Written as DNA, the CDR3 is TGTGCCAGCATGGACAGGGGCCGGGATGAAAAACTGTTTTTT. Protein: CASMDRGRDEKLFF.